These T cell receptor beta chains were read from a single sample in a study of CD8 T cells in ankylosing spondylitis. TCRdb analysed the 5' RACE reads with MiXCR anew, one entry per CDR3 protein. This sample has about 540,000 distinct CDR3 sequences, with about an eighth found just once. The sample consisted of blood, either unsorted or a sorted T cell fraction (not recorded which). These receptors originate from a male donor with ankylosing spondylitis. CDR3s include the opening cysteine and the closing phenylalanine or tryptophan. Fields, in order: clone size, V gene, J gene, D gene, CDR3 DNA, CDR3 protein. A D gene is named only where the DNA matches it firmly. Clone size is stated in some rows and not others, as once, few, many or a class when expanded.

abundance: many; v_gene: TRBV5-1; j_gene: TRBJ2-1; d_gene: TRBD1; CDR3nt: TGCGCCAGCAGCCCGGGACAGGGGGAGGGTGAGCAGTTCTTC; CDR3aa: CASSPGQGEGEQFF
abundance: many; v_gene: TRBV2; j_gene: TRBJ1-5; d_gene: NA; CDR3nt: TGTGCCAGCAGTAAGGAGAGGGGGAATCAGCCCCAGCATTTT; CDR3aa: CASSKERGNQPQHF
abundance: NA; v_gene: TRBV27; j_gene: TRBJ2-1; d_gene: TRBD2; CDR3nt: TGTGCCAGCATTCTAGTGGGGGGACTAGCGGACAATGAGCAGTTCTTC; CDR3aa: CASILVGGLADNEQFF
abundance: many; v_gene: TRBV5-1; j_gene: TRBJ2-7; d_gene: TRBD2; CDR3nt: TGCGCCAGCAGCTCCGGACTAGCGGACTCCTACGAGCAGTACTTC; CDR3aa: CASSSGLADSYEQYF
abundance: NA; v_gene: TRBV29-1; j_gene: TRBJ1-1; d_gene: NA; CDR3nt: TGCAGCGTTTATACCCCCTTTAAGTGGGGGAACACTGAAGCTTTCTTT; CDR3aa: CSVYTPFKWGNTEAFF
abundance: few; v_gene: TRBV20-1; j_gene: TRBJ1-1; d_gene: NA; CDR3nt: TGCAGTGCTAGGTACCAGACGGGGAACACTGAAGCTTTCTTT; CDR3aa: CSARYQTGNTEAFF
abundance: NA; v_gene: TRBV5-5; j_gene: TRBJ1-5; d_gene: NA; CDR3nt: TGTGCCAGCAGCGTGGATCTGGGGATCCAGCCCCAGCATTTT; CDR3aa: CASSVDLGIQPQHF
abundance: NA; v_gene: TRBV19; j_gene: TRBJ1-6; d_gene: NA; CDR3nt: TGTGCCAGTAGTACAGGGAGTTCACCCCTCCACTTT; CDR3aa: CASSTGSSPLHF
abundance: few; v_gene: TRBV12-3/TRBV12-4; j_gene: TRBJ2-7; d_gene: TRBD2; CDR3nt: TGTGCCAGCAGTTTATTCCCTGGGAGGGACTACGAGCAGTACTTC; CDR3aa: CASSLFPGRDYEQYF
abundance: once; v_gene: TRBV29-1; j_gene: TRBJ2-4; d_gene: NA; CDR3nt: TGCAGCGTTGTTGTAAACATTCAGTACTTC; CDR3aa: CSVVVNIQYF
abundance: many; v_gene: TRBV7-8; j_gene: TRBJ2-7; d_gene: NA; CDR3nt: TGTGCCAGCAGCTTATTGGAGGGGGCAAGCGAGCAGTACTTC; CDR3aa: CASSLLEGASEQYF
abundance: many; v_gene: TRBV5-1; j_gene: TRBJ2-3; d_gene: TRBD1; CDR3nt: TGCGCCAGCAGCTTGGAGGGCAGGGGGCCCCCAGATACGCAGTATTTT; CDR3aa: CASSLEGRGPPDTQYF
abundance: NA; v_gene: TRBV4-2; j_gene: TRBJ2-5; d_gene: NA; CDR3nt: TGTGCCAGCAGCCGCGGGACAGAACCTAGAGAAGAGACCCAGTACTTC; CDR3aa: CASSRGTEPREETQYF
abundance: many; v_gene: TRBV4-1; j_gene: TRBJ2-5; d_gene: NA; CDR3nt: TGCGCCAGCAGCCAACAAGAAGGGAGGACCCAGTACTTC; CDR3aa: CASSQQEGRTQYF
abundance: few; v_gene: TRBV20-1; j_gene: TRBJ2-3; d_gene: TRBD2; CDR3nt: TGCAGTGCGGAAGCCGGGACTAGCGGGAGCACACGGGACACAGATACGCAGTATTTT; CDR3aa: CSAEAGTSGSTRDTDTQYF
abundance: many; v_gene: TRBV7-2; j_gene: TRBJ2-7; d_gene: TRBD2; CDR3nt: TGTGCCAGCAGCTTATCTAGCGGAGCCTACGAGCAGTACTTC; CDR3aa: CASSLSSGAYEQYF
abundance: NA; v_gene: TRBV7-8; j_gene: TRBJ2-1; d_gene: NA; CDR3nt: TGTGCCAGCAGTCCGAGGGGTTTGGGAGCCTACAATGAGCAGTTCTTC; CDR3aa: CASSPRGLGAYNEQFF
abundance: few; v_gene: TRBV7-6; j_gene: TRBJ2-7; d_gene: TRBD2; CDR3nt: TGTGCCAGCAGCACGGGACTAGCGGGAGCAGGGGAGCAGTACTTC; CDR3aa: CASSTGLAGAGEQYF
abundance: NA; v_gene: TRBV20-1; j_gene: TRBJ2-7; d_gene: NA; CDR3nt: TGCAGTGCTATTCTCCCCGAGAGCAGGGCGATAGGTGAGCAGTACTTC; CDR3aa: CSAILPESRAIGEQYF
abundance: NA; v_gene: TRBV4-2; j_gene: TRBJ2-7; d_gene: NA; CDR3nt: TGTGCCAGCAGCCCAGAGCAGGGAGACTACGAGCAGTACTTC; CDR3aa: CASSPEQGDYEQYF
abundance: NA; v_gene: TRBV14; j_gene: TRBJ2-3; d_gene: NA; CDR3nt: TGTGCCAGCAGCCAAGACACCACAGATACGCAGTATTTT; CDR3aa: CASSQDTTDTQYF
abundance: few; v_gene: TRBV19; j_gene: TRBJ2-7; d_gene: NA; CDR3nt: TGTGCCAGTAAAAAGGTTTCCTCCTACGAGCAGTACTTC; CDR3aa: CASKKVSSYEQYF
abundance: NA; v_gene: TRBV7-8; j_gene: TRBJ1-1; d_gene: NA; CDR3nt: TGTGCCAGCAGCTTAGCCGCAGGCTCCGCTGCTTTCTTT; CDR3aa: CASSLAAGSAAFF
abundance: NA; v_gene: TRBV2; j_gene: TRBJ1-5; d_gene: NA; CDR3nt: TGTGCCAGCAGTGTTGACAGTCGGGGCAATCAGCCCCAGCATTTT; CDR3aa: CASSVDSRGNQPQHF
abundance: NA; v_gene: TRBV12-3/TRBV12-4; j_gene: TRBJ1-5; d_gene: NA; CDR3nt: TGTGCCAGCAGAACAGGGCTACCCGGCAATCAGCCCCAGCATTTT; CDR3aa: CASRTGLPGNQPQHF
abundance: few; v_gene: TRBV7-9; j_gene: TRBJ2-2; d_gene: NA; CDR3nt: TGTGCCAGCAGCTCTGGGTTTTTGATCCCGAACACCGGGGAGCTGTTTTTT; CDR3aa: CASSSGFLIPNTGELFF
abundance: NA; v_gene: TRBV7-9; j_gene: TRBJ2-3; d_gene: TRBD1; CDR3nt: TGTGCCAGCAGCTTAGTTACCGGGACAGGGGCAGATACGCAGTATTTT; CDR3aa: CASSLVTGTGADTQYF
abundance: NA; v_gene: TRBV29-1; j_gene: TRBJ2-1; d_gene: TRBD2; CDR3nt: TGCAGCCTCGCGGGGGGGATAAACAATGAGCAGTTCTTC; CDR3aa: CSLAGGINNEQFF
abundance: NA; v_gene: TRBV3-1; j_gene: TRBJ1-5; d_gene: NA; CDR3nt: TGTGCCAGCAGTCCCGGGTCCCTAGGGGATCAGCCCCAGCATTTT; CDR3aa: CASSPGSLGDQPQHF
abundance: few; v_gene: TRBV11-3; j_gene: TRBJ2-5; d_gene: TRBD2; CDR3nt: TGTGCCAGCAGCCTTCTAGCGGGAGATGAGACCCAGTACTTC; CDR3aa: CASSLLAGDETQYF
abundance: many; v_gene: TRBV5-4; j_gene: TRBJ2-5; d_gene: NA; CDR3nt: TGCGCCAGCAGCTTGGAAGGACAGCAAGAGACCCAGTACTTC; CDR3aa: CASSLEGQQETQYF
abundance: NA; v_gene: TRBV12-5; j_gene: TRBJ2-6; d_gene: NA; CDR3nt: TGTGCTAGTGGTTTGGTACTGGGGGTTTTTGGGGCCAACGTCCTGACTTTC; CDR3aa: CASGLVLGVFGANVLTF
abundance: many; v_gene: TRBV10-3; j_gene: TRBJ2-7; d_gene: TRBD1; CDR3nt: TGTGCCACCATAATTCGACAGGGAGCCCTGGAGCAGTACTTC; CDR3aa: CATIIRQGALEQYF
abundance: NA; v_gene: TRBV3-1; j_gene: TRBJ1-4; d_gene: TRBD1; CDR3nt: TGTGCCAGCAGCCAGTCCGGACACAGGGGAGGTGAAAAACTGTTTTTT; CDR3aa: CASSQSGHRGGEKLFF
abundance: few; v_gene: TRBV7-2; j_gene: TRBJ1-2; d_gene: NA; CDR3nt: TGTGCCAGCAGCCTAAGCGTCGCTAACTATGGCTACACCTTC; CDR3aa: CASSLSVANYGYTF
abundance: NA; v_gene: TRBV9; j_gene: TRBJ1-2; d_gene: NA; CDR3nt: TGTGCCAGCAGCTCCGAATCGGGGTGGTATGGCTACACCTTC; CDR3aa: CASSSESGWYGYTF
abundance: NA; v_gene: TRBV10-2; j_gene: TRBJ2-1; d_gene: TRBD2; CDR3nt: TGCGCCAGCACGGGGTTTAGCGGGCCTTACAATGAGCAGTTCTTC; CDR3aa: CASTGFSGPYNEQFF
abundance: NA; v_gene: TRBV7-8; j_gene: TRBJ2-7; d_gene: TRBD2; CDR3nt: TGTGCCAGCAGCTTTACGTCCGGGACTAGCGGGTACGAGCAGTACTTC; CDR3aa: CASSFTSGTSGYEQYF
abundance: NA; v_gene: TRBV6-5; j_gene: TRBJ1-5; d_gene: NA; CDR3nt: TGTGCCAGCAGTTACCCGTCGGCAGGTCAGCCCCAGCATTTT; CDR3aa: CASSYPSAGQPQHF
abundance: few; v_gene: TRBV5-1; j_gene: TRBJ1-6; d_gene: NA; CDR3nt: TGCGCCAGCAACGACGGAGATAATTCACCCCTCCACTTT; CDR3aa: CASNDGDNSPLHF
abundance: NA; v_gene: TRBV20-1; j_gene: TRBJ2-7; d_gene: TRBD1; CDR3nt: TGCAGTGCTAGGGCTGCCGCTAGGGACAGGGGGCAGAGGGAGCAGTACTTC; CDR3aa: CSARAAARDRGQREQYF
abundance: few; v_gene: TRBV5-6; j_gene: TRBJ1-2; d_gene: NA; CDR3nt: TGTGCCAGCAGACTCGGGAGTGGCTACACCTTC; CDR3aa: CASRLGSGYTF
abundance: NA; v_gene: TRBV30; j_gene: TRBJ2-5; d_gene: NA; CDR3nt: TGTGCCTGGAGTGTACGGCCAAACCAAGAGACCCAGTACTTC; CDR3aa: CAWSVRPNQETQYF